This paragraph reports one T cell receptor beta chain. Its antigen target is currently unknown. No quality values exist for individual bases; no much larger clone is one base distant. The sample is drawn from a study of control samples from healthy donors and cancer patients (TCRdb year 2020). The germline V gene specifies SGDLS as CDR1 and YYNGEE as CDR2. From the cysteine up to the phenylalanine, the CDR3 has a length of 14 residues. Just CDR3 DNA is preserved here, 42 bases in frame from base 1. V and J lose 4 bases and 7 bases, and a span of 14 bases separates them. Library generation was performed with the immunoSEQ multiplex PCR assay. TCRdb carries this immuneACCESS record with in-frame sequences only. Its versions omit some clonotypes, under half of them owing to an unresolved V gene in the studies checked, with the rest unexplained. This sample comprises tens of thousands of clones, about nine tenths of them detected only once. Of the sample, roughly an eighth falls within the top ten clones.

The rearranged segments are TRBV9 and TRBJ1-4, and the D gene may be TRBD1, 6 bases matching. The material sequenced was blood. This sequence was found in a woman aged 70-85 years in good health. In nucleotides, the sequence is TGTGCCAGCAGCCCATGGACAGTGGGTGAAAAACTGTTTTTT. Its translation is CASSPWTVGEKLFF.